Listed here are 23 T cell receptor beta chains from one sample, sequenced in a study of blood T cell repertoires in COVID-19. TCRdb's table, derived via immunoSEQ multiplex PCR, lists solely in-frame clones and lacks some. The sample has around 300,000 clones; approximately 80% are singletons. The material sequenced was peripheral blood. All receptors come from a woman between 45 and 60 years old with active or convalescent COVID-19.

The chain recombines TRBV5-6 with TRBJ2-1; D possibly corresponds to TRBD1 (6 bases). This CDR3 is built from 12 residues. Germline loops: CDR1 SGHDT, CDR2 YYEEEE. The V and J ends lost 3 bases and 6 bases respectively, with 7 bases between them. CDR3 bases: TGTGCCAGCAGCTCACAGGGCAATGAGCAGTTCTTC. Residues: CASSSQGNEQFF. Filled out from reference TRBV5-6 and TRBJ2-1, the complete variable domain reads DAGVTQSPTHLIKTRGQQVTLRCSPKSGHDTVSWYQQALGQGPQFIFQYYEEEERQRGNFPDRFSGHQFPNYSSELNVNALLLGDSALYLCASSSQGNEQFFGPGTRLTVL.

The gene calls are TRBV12-3 or TRBV12-4 and TRBJ2-5; D may be TRBD1 (6 bases). CDR3 length: 13 residues. Trimming took off 3 bases at V and 5 bases at J, with 10 bases between the two ends. CDR3 amino acids: CASSFDRWETQYF. The CDR3 DNA follows: TGTGCCAGCAGTTTCGACAGGTGGGAGACCCAGTACTTC.

V usage is TRBV2 and J usage is TRBJ2-1; possibly TRBD2 for D (5 bases). The CDR3 covers 14 residues. Trimming left V 7 bases short and J 4 bases short, with 14 bases between. Germline-derived CDR1 and CDR2 are SNHLY and FYNNEI. The CDR3 DNA sequence: TGTGCCAGCAAAAGGACTTTACTGTACAATGAGCAGTTCTTC. This sequence encodes CASKRTLLYNEQFF.

The chain employs TRBV12-3 or TRBV12-4 and TRBJ2-7; a possible D gene is TRBD2 (5 bases). The CDR3 totals 12 residues. Trimming took off 6 bases at V and 7 bases at J, with 13 bases between the two ends. The CDR3 DNA reads TGTGCCAGCAGCCGGGATCTCGTTGAGCAGTACTTC. Its protein is CASSRDLVEQYF.

The V gene is TRBV11-2, the J gene TRBJ2-7; D gene ambiguous. The CDR3 has 18 amino acids. V was shortened by 5 bases and J by 3 bases, with 26 bases between the two germline ends. The germline V gene encodes CDR1 SGHAT and CDR2 FQNNGV. CDR3 DNA: TGTGCCAGCAGCCCCGTCAATCGAGTTCTCCGAGCCAACTACGAGCAGTACTTC. Amino acid sequence: CASSPVNRVLRANYEQYF.

V and J are TRBV4-1 and TRBJ2-2, with D unclear. The V gene's germline CDR1 is MGHRA and CDR2 YSYEKL. This CDR3 contains 13 residues. V lost 1 base and J 6 bases, leaving 6 bases between the germline ends. CDR3 bases: TGCGCCAGCAGCCAAGTTCGGTCCGGGGAGCTGTTTTTT. The encoded protein is CASSQVRSGELFF.

The V call is TRBV5-1, the J call TRBJ1-1; 9 bases are a match to TRBD1. From germline, CDR1 is SGHRS and CDR2 YFSETQ. CDR3 length: 15 amino acids. The junction had 6 bases not matched to a gene; V was cut back by 3 bases and J by 3 bases. The DNA of the CDR3 is TGCGCCAGCAGCTCAGGGACAGGGCCAGACACTGAAGCTTTCTTT. It specifies CASSSGTGPDTEAFF.

This chain uses TRBV6-1 with TRBJ1-5; TRBD1 agrees at 9 bases. Germline loops: CDR1 MNHNS, CDR2 SASEGT. V was pared by 2 bases and J by 7 bases, with 9 bases of the junction left unmatched. The CDR3 has 16 amino acids. CDR3 residues: CASSESTGGWRQPQHF. The CDR3, as DNA: TGTGCCAGCAGTGAATCCACAGGGGGCTGGAGACAGCCCCAGCATTTT.

The chain uses TRBV20-1 and TRBJ2-1; 7 bases match TRBD2. Germline trimming cut 3 bases from V and 2 bases from J; bases unmatched to any gene: 4. Germline CDR1 is DFQATT and CDR2 is SNEGSKA (reference sequence). The CDR3 consists of 14 residues. Written as DNA, the CDR3 is TGCAGTGCTAGTACTCTAGCGGCCTACAATGAGCAGTTCTTC. Protein sequence: CSASTLAAYNEQFF.

This chain joins TRBV2 and TRBJ2-7, with 9 positions matching TRBD1. Germline V gene data show CDR1 as SNHLY and CDR2 as FYNNEI. The CDR3 is 14 residues long. Losses at the gene ends were 8 bases for V and 2 bases for J; bases not matched to a gene: 7. The CDR3 DNA sequence: TGTGCCAGCGGGAGGGGGACAGGGACCTACGAGCAGTACTTC. Protein sequence: CASGRGTGTYEQYF.

The chain joins TRBV19 to TRBJ2-7; possibly TRBD2 for D (5 bases). The germline V gene has CDR1 LNHDA and CDR2 SQIVND (reference sequence). V lost 6 bases to trimming and J lost 5 bases, with 17 bases between them. There are 14 residues in the CDR3. The CDR3 sequence: CASRSGPAVHEQYF. The CDR3 region has the DNA TGTGCCAGTAGGAGCGGACCAGCGGTCCACGAGCAGTACTTC.

This chain connects TRBV28 to TRBJ1-1, with D hard to call. The V end lost 4 bases, the J end lost 5 bases, and 14 bases lay between the germline ends. CDR3 length: 14 amino acids. Germline CDR1 MDHEN, CDR2 SYDVKM. The CDR3 region is CASSYRRGGTEAFF. CDR3 DNA sequence: TGTGCCAGCAGTTATCGCCGGGGAGGGACTGAAGCTTTCTTT.

This clone was detected once. The V and J genes are TRBV10-3 and TRBJ2-2; 7 positions agree with TRBD1. With V trimmed by 6 bases and J by 1 base, 2 bases remained unmatched. Germline values: CDR1 ENHRY, CDR2 SYGVKD. The CDR3 contains 14 residues. The CDR3 loop is CAIRRTGNTGELFF. The CDR3 bases are TGTGCCATCAGGAGGACAGGGAACACCGGGGAGCTGTTTTTT.

The chain recombines TRBV19 with TRBJ2-7, with no clear D. The V and J ends lost 2 bases and 0 bases respectively, with 5 bases between them. The CDR3 loop spans 13 amino acids. CDR1 LNHDA and CDR2 SQIVND come from the germline V gene (reference sequence). The CDR3 reads CASSIQFSYEQYF. DNA for the CDR3: TGTGCCAGTAGTATACAATTCTCCTACGAGCAGTACTTC.

V and J are TRBV6-5 and TRBJ1-6, with a possible D match to TRBD1 (5 bases). The CDR3 spans 14 residues. Germline V gives CDR1 MNHEY, CDR2 SVGAGI. With 5 bases removed from V and 5 bases from J, the gap between germline ends came to 10 bases. This CDR3 reads CASSPSGNNSPLHF. The CDR3 DNA sequence: TGTGCCAGCAGTCCTTCAGGGAATAATTCACCCCTCCACTTT.

This clone came up once. The chain carries TRBV2 and TRBJ1-5; D ambiguous. This CDR3 spans 15 amino acids. Germline-derived CDR1 and CDR2 are SNHLY and FYNNEI. V lost 0 bases and J lost 2, with 8 bases in between. The DNA of the CDR3 is TGTGCCAGCAGTGAAGCGCTTCGGGGCAATCAGCCCCAGCATTTT. It translates to CASSEALRGNQPQHF.

V usage is TRBV11-2 and J usage is TRBJ2-7; D is ambiguous. The V gene lost 2 bases and the J gene lost 0 bases, with 11 bases spanning the gap. CDR3 length: 15 residues. Germline lookup yields CDR1 SGHAT and CDR2 FQNNGV. The CDR3 sequence is CASSLWYGYSYEQYF. As DNA, the CDR3 is TGTGCCAGCAGCTTATGGTACGGTTACTCCTACGAGCAGTACTTC.

This sequence joins TRBV5-1 and TRBJ2-3; 11 bases are shared with TRBD2. Germline trimming cut 4 bases from V and 1 base from J; bases unmatched to any gene: 2. The CDR3 length is 15 residues. CDR1 and CDR2 from the germline V gene are SGHRS and YFSETQ. As DNA, the CDR3 is TGCGCCAGCAGCCAGGGACTAGCGGGCACAGATACGCAGTATTTT. Encoded protein: CASSQGLAGTDTQYF.

V gene TRBV2 combines with J gene TRBJ2-1; 8 bases map to TRBD2. Per germline, CDR1 SNHLY and CDR2 FYNNEI. CDR3 length equals 18 residues. The ends lost 3 bases at V and 3 bases at J; junction bases unmatched: 13. CDR3 protein: CASSEKGLATHLYNEQFF. The CDR3 DNA sequence: TGTGCCAGCAGTGAGAAAGGACTAGCTACTCACCTCTACAATGAGCAGTTCTTC.

V gene TRBV1 combines with J gene TRBJ2-7; the DNA was not used to check the table's D call, TRBD1. TRBV1 is marked as a pseudogene. The CDR3 totals 17 residues. The CDR3 DNA sequence: TGCACCAGCAGCCACAAAGGATCCGGGACAGGAGTCTACGAGCAGTACTTC. Encoded protein: CTSSHKGSGTGVYEQYF.

V gene TRBV7-2 combines with J gene TRBJ2-5; D is ambiguous. The CDR3 totals 13 residues. Germline V gene lookup returns CDR1 SGHTA and CDR2 FQGNSA. V lost 5 bases and J lost 7, with 14 bases in between. The CDR3 bases are TGTGCCAGCAGCGTAATGGTCCGCGCGACCCAGTACTTC. It specifies CASSVMVRATQYF.

The chain employs TRBV7-9 and TRBJ2-7; TRBD1 might be the D (6 bases). The germline V gene encodes CDR1 SEHNR and CDR2 FQNEAQ (reference sequence). V dropped 4 bases and J dropped 0 bases, with 10 bases sitting between them. The CDR3 consists of 14 residues. CDR3: CASSYRESSYEQYF. CDR3 coding DNA: TGTGCCAGCAGCTACAGGGAAAGCTCCTACGAGCAGTACTTC.

This chain joins TRBV27 and TRBJ1-6, with TRBD1 matching 10 bases. The CDR3 is 15 residues long. Germline V gene lookup returns CDR1 MNHEY and CDR2 SMNVEV (reference sequence). After removal of 3 bases from V and 9 bases from J, the junction contained 5 bases not matched to a gene. In DNA, the CDR3 is TGTGCCAGCAGTTTTGGACAGGGGGGCGGTTCACCCCTCCACTTT. This gives the protein CASSFGQGGGSPLHF.